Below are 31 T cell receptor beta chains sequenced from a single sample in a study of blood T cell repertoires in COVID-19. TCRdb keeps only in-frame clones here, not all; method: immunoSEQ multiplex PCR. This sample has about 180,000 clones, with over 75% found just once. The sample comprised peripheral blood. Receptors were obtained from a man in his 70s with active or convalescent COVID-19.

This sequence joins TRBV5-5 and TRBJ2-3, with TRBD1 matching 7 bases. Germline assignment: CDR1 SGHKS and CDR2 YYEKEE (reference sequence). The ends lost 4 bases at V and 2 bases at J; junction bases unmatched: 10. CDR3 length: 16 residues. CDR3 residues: CASSPNMRGLTDTQYF. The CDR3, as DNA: TGTGCCAGCAGCCCGAACATGAGGGGGCTCACAGATACGCAGTATTTT. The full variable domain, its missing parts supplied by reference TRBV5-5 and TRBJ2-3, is DAGVTQSPTHLIKTRGQQVTLRCSPISGHKSVSWYQQVLGQGPQFIFQYYEKEERGRGNFPDRFSARQFPNYSSELNVNALLLGDSALYLCASSPNMRGLTDTQYFGPGTRLTVL.

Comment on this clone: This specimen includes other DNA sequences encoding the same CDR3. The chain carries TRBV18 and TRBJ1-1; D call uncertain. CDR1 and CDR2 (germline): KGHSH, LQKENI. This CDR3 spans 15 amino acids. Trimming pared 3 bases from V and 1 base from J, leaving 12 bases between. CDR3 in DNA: TGTGCCAGCTCACCGGATAGAGGAAAGAACACTGAAGCTTTCTTT. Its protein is CASSPDRGKNTEAFF. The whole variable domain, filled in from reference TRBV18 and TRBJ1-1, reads NAGVMQNPRHLVRRRGQEARLRCSPMKGHSHVYWYRQLPEEGLKFMVYLQKENIIDESGMPKERFSAEFPKEGPSILRIQQVVRGDSAAYFCASSPDRGKNTEAFFGQGTRLTVV.

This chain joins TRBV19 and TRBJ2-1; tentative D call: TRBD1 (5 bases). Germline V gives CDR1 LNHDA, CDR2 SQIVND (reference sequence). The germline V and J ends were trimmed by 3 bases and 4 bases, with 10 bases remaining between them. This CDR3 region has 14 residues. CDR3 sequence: CASSMNRRYNEQFF. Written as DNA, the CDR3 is TGTGCCAGTAGTATGAACAGGCGTTACAATGAGCAGTTCTTC.

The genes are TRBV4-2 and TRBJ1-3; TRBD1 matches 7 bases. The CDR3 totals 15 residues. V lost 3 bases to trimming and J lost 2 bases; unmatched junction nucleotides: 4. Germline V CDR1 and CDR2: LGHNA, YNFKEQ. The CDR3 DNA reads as TGTGCCAGCAGCCAGGAACAGGGGACTGGAAACACCATATATTTT. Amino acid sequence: CASSQEQGTGNTIYF.

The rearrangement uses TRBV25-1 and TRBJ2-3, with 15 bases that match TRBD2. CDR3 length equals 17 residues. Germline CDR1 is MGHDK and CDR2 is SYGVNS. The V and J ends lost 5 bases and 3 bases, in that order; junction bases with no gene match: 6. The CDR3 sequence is CASSWDGLAGGTDTQYF. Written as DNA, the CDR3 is TGTGCCAGCAGTTGGGACGGACTAGCGGGAGGGACAGATACGCAGTATTTT. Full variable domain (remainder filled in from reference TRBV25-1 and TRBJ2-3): EADIYQTPRYLVIGTGKKITLECSQTMGHDKMYWYQQDPGMELHLIHYSYGVNSTEKGDLSSESTVSRIRTEHFPLTLESARPSHTSQYLCASSWDGLAGGTDTQYFGPGTRLTVL.

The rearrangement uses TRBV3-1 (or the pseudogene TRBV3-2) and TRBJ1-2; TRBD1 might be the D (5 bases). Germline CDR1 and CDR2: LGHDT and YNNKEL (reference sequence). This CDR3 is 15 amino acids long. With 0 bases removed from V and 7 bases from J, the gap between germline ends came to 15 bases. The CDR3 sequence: CASSQEAGGGTGYTF. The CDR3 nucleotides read TGTGCCAGCAGCCAAGAGGCGGGGGGAGGGACTGGCTACACCTTC.

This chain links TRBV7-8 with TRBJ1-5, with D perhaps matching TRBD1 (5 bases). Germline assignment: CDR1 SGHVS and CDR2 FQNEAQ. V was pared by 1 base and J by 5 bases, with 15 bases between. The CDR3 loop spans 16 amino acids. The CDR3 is CASSLVPGVVYQPQHF. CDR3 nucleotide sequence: TGTGCCAGCAGCTTAGTTCCGGGGGTCGTTTATCAGCCCCAGCATTTT.

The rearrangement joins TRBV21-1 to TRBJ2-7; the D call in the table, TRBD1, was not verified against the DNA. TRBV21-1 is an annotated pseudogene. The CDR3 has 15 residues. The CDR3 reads CASSAHPDRGYEQYF. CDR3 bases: TGTGCCAGCAGCGCGCACCCCGACAGGGGATACGAGCAGTACTTC.

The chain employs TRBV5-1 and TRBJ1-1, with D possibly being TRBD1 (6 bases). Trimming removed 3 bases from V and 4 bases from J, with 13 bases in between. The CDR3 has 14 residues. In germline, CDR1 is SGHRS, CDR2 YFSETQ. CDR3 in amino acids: CASSWWGPSTEAFF. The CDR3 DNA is TGCGCCAGCAGCTGGTGGGGGCCGAGCACTGAAGCTTTCTTT.

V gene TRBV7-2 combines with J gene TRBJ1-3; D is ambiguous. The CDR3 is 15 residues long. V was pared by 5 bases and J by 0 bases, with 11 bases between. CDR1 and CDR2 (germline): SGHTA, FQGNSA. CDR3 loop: CASSPSFSSGNTIYF. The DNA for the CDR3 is TGTGCCAGCAGCCCATCCTTCAGCTCTGGAAACACCATATATTTT.

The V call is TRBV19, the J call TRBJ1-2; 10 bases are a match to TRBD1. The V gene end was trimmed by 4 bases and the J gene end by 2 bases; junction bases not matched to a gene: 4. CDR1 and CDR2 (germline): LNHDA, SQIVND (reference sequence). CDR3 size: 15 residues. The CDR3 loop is CASSRRDRGNYGYTF. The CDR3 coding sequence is TGTGCCAGTAGTAGACGGGACAGGGGCAACTATGGCTACACCTTC.

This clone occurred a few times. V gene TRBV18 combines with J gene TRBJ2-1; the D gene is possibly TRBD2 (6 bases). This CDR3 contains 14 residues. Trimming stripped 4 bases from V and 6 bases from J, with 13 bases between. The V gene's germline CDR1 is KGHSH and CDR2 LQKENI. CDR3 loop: CASSLDSRGNEQFF. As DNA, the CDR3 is TGTGCCAGCTCACTTGACTCGCGGGGCAATGAGCAGTTCTTC.

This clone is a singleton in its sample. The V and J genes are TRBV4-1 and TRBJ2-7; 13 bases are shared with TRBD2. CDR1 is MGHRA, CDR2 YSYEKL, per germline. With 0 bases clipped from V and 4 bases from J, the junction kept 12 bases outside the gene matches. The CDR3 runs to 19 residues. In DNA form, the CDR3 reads TGCGCCAGCAGCCAAGAGGCCCCCTTACTAGCGGGGGGGCAGTACGAGCAGTACTTC. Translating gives CASSQEAPLLAGGQYEQYF.

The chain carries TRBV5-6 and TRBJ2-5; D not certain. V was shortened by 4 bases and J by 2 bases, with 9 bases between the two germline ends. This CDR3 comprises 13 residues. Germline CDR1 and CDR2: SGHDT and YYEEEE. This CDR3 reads CASSAARQETQYF. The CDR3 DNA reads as TGTGCCAGCAGCGCCGCACGGCAAGAGACCCAGTACTTC. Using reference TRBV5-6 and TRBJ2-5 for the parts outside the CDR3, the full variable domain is DAGVTQSPTHLIKTRGQQVTLRCSPKSGHDTVSWYQQALGQGPQFIFQYYEEEERQRGNFPDRFSGHQFPNYSSELNVNALLLGDSALYLCASSAARQETQYFGPGTRLLVL.

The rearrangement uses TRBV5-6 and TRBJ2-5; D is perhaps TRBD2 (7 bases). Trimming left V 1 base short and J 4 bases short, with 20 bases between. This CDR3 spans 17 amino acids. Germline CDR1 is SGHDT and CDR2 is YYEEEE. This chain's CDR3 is CASSLIKRGGTLETQYF. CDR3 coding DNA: TGTGCCAGCAGCTTGATTAAAAGGGGGGGGACTTTAGAGACCCAGTACTTC.

Here the CDR3 DNA reads TGTGCCAGCAGCTCCGCCTGGGGGGTTGGTGGTTTCTATGGCTACACCTTC. It encodes CASSSAWGVGGFYGYTF. The chain is built from TRBV7-9 and TRBJ1-2; weak D call: TRBD1 (5 bases). From germline, CDR1 is SEHNR and CDR2 FQNEAQ (reference sequence). The CDR3 consists of 17 residues. Deletions cut 4 bases from V and 4 bases from J, with 22 bases between.

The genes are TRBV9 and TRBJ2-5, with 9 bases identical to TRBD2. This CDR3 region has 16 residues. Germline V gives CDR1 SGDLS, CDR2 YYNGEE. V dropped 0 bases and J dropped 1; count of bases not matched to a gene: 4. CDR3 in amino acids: CASSVGGRGGQETQYF. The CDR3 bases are TGTGCCAGCAGCGTAGGGGGGCGGGGGGGCCAAGAGACCCAGTACTTC.

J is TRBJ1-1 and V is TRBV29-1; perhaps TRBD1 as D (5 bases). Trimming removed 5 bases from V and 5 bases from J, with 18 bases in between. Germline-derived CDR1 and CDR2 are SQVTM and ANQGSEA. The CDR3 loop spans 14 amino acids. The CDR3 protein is CSVYSRDRWTEAFF. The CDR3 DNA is TGCAGCGTTTACAGCAGGGATAGGTGGACTGAAGCTTTCTTT.

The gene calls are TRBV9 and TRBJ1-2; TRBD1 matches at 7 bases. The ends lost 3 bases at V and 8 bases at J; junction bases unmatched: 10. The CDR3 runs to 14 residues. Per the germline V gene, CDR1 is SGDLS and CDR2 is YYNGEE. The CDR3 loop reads CASSANRGSNGYTF. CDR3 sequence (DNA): TGTGCCAGCAGCGCTAACAGGGGCTCGAACGGCTACACCTTC. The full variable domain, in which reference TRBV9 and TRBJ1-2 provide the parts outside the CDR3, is DSGVTQTPKHLITATGQRVTLRCSPRSGDLSVYWYQQSLDQGLQFLIQYYNGEERAKGNILERFSAQQFPDLHSELNLSSLELGDSALYFCASSANRGSNGYTFGSGTRLTVV.

As DNA, the CDR3 is TGTGCCAGCAGTTTCGAGATGCGGGGTAACGAATACGAGCAGTACTTC. Its translation: CASSFEMRGNEYEQYF. The chain combines TRBV27 with TRBJ2-7, with D maybe TRBD2 (6 bases). With 3 bases removed from V and 4 bases from J, the gap between germline ends came to 19 bases. This CDR3 is 16 amino acids long. Germline CDR1 MNHEY, CDR2 SMNVEV (reference sequence).

This CDR3 reads CASSFLDGVTEAFF. DNA for the CDR3: TGTGCCAGCAGTTTCCTGGACGGGGTCACTGAAGCTTTCTTT. V and J are TRBV28 and TRBJ1-1; D gene uncertain. This CDR3 contains 14 residues. Trimming cost V 3 bases and J 4 bases, with 12 bases left between them. The V gene's germline CDR1 is MDHEN and CDR2 SYDVKM.

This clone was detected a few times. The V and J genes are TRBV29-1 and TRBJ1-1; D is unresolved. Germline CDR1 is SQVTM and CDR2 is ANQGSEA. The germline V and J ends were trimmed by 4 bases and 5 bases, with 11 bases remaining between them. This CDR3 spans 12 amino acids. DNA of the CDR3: TGCAGCGTTGCCGGCGGGAGGACTGAAGCTTTCTTT. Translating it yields CSVAGGRTEAFF.

The CDR3: CASTSRLAGGGDTQYF. As DNA, the CDR3 is TGTGCCAGCACTTCGCGACTAGCGGGGGGTGGAGATACGCAGTATTTT. The chain is built from TRBV6-6 and TRBJ2-3, with 13 positions matching TRBD2. Germline lookup yields CDR1 MNHNY and CDR2 SVGAGI (reference sequence). Losses at the gene ends were 7 bases for V and 5 bases for J; bases not matched to a gene: 9. The CDR3 totals 16 residues.

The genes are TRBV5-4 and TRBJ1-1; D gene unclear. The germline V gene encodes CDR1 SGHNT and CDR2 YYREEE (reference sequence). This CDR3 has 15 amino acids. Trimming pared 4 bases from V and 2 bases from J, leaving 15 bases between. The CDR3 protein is CASSPIRPGNTEAFF. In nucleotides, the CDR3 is TGTGCCAGCAGCCCCATCCGACCGGGTAACACTGAAGCTTTCTTT. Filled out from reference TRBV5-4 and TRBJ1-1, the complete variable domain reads ETGVTQSPTHLIKTRGQQVTLRCSSQSGHNTVSWYQQALGQGPQFIFQYYREEENGRGNFPPRFSGLQFPNYSSELNVNALELDDSALYLCASSPIRPGNTEAFFGQGTRLTVV.

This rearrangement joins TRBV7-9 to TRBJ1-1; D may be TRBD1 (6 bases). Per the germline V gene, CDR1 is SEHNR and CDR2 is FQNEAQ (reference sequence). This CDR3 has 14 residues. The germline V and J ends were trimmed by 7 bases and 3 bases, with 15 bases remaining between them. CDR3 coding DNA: TGTGCCAGCAAAGGGGGGGCGGTTGACACTGAAGCTTTCTTT. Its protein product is CASKGGAVDTEAFF.

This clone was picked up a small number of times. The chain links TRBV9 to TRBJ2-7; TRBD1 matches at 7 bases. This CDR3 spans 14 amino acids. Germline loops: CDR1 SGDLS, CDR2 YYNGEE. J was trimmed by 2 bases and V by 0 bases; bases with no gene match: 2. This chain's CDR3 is CASSVVGTAYEQYF. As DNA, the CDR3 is TGTGCCAGCAGCGTAGTAGGGACAGCCTACGAGCAGTACTTC.

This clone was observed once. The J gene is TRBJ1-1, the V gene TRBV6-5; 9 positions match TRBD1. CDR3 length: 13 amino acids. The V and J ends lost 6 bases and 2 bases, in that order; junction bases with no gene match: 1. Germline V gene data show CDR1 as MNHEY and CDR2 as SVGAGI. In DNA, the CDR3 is TGTGCCAGCAGGGACAGGGGTAACACTGAAGCTTTCTTT. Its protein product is CASRDRGNTEAFF.

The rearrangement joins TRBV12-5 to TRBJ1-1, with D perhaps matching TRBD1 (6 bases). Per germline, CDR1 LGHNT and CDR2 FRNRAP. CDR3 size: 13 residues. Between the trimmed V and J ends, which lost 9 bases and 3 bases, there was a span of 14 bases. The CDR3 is CASRTVGDTEAFF. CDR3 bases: TGTGCTAGCCGGACAGTCGGAGACACTGAAGCTTTCTTT.

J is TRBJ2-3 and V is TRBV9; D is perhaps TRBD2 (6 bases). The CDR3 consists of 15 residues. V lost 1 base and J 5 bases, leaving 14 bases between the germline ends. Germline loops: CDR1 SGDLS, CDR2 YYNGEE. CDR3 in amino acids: CASSVREGGGDTQYF. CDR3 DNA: TGTGCCAGCAGCGTACGAGAGGGAGGAGGAGATACGCAGTATTTT. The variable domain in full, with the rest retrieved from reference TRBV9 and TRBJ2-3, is DSGVTQTPKHLITATGQRVTLRCSPRSGDLSVYWYQQSLDQGLQFLIQYYNGEERAKGNILERFSAQQFPDLHSELNLSSLELGDSALYFCASSVREGGGDTQYFGPGTRLTVL.

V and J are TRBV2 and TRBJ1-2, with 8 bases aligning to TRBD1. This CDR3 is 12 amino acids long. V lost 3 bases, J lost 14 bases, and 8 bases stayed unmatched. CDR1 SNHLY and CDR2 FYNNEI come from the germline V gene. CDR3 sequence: CASSEMDRVGTF. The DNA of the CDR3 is TGTGCCAGCAGTGAGATGGACAGGGTGGGAACCTTC. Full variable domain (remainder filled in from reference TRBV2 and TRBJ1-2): EPEVTQTPSHQVTQMGQEVILRCVPISNHLYFYWYRQILGQKVEFLVSFYNNEISEKSEIFDDQFSVERPDGSNFTLKIRSTKLEDSAMYFCASSEMDRVGTFGSGTRLTVV.

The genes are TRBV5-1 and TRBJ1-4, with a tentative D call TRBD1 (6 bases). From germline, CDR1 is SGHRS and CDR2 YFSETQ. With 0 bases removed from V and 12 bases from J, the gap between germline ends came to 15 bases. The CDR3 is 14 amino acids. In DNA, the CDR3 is TGCGCCAGCAGCTTGGCTGGTGTCGCAGGGGAACTGTTTTTT. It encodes CASSLAGVAGELFF.